This T cell receptor beta chain is from a study of T cell responses to AZD1222 COVID-19 vaccine (TCRdb year 2021). Background for the entire study: AZD1222 recipients with second doses at about 4 weeks or about 12 weeks were pooled, because spike-specific TCR depth and breadth did not differ between schedules. TCR sequencing was performed for roughly 250 trial participants, of whom around 210 were given two doses of AZD1222 and around 26 were given two doses of MenACWY control vaccine. Enrollment into the trials was organized by age into subgroups of 18-55, 56-69 and 70-plus years, and those subgroups contained roughly 140, 27 and 60 TCR-sequenced participants, respectively. Overall study results and their limits: Participants were mostly white British and included more females than males, and it was suggested by the authors that clonal diversity may have been underestimated. The 56-69-year group was small, and its depth increase did not reach significance, likely because of low power. Vaccine-associated CD4 TCRs spanned the whole spike protein, with dominant responses in regions 160-218 and 743-854. Conclusions about previously exposed vaccinees are limited, since just 5 to 7 AZD1222 recipients were seropositive for SARS-CoV-2 at baseline. No day 14 peak-response samples were available, so repertoires were characterized only after the peak T cell response. After two AZD1222 doses, both the breadth and the depth of spike-specific TCRs were significantly higher than at day 0 and than in MenACWY recipients. Epitopes outside the regions mutated in the B.1.351 and B.1.1.7 variants were reportedly recognized by nearly half of the unique spike-specific TCRs.

Concerning this clone itself: No cognate antigen has been identified for it. No base quality values were provided; no much bigger clone lies one nucleotide off.

Taken from the germline V gene, the CDR1 and CDR2 loops are SGDLS and YYNGEE. Relative to germline, V is 0 bases shorter and J is 0 bases shorter, with 13 bases between their ends. The CDR3 starts with the cysteine, ends with the phenylalanine, and has 17 residues. This entry keeps only the CDR3 DNA: 51 bases, framed from base 1. The CDR3 regions of human TCRbeta chains were subjected to immunosequencing. The paper's processing steps were these. TCRs in the repertoires were matched against a reference library of SARS-CoV-2-specific TCRs that had been generated with the MIRA antigen-specificity platform. Breadth meant the fraction of unique TCRs that were SARS-CoV-2-associated, whereas depth meant the fraction of total T cells that were SARS-CoV-2-associated. Using the MIRA data, each spike-specific TCR was mapped to the spike region that the TCR reacts to and placed in a CD4 or CD8 class. Log10-transformed breadth and depth values were compared by one-way ANOVA with Sidak's multiple comparisons tests. This is the immuneACCESS table as TCRdb keeps it, with only in-frame sequences that have V and J called. A part of the clones is gone; compared with another copy, unresolved V genes explain less than half, and the rest is unexplained. V and J calls and clone size follow that table, whereas D and trimming were derived from the DNA. This sample comprises around 50,000 clones, 84% of them detected only once. The top ten clones comprise roughly 10% of the sample.

The time point label of this sample denotes: baseline before first vaccination. Samples from vaccinated people were obtained from the UK trials COV001 and COV002, which included a single-blind randomized controlled phase 2/3 trial of AZD1222 (ChAdOx1 nCoV-19) in healthy adults. For TCRbeta chain sequencing, PBMC samples were collected from trial participants at day 0 and at day 28 after the second dose. Source: peripheral blood, taken on day 0 of AZD1222 vaccination. The sequence is built from TRBV9 and TRBJ2-1; the D region possibly corresponds to TRBD2 (5 bases align). The TCR originated in an adult in good health. The CDR3 corresponds to CASSVGSRGGSYNEQFF. The bases read TGTGCCAGCAGCGTAGGAAGTCGCGGAGGCTCCTACAATGAGCAGTTCTTC.